This T cell receptor (beta chain) was recovered during a study of T-cell memory formation after mild COVID-19. Study context: In these data, TCR clusters were largely donor specific.

As concerns this clonotype: As yet, its antigen is unknown.

TCRdb reprocessed the 5' RACE reads with MiXCR, giving one entry per CDR3 protein. The table includes 470,000 or so distinct CDR3 sequences, over 15% detected once. The CDR3 covers 18 residues. The junction had 10 bases not matched to a gene; V was cut back by 6 bases and J by 3 bases. Study-wide points: Clones that contracted from day 15 to 85 were balanced CD4/CD8, while later expanders leaned CD4+. The CD4+ clones that contracted clustered mainly within CM and EM, and the CD8+ clones concentrated in EMRA.

The V call is TRBV12-3 or TRBV12-4, the J call TRBJ2-6, with TRBD1 matching over 11 bases. The sequence was obtained from an adult woman who had mild COVID-19 (a few samples of this study predate the infection). Cell type and time point are not known. Sequences were obtained from PBMCs or a T cell subset sorted from them (not recorded which). The CDR3 region is CASRGPGQGEFGANVLTF. The CDR3 region has the DNA TGTGCCAGCAGGGGACCGGGACAGGGGGAGTTTGGGGCCAACGTCCTGACTTTC.